The 2 T cell receptor beta chains below come from one sample, sequenced in a study of regulatory T cells in long-lasting Graves disease. The sample's time point: newly diagnosed GD, antithyroid drugs for less than 3 months. PBMC-derived RNA was used for the TCR library. CDR3 regions were amplified by Arm-PCR using iRepertoire HTBI primers to build TCR beta libraries. MiXCR was run by TCRdb on the multiplex PCR reads, yielding one entry per CDR3 protein. The table includes some 500,000 distinct CDR3 sequences, 16% detected once. These data were also reused for a study on T cells in Graves' hyperthyroidism and ophthalmopathy.

The starting material was peripheral blood mononuclear cells (PBMCs), obtained at new diagnosis, from a patient treated with antithyroid drugs. These receptors came from a woman aged 35 to 59 with Graves disease.

A few counts support this clonotype. This sequence joins TRBV19 and TRBJ1-5; no clear D. CDR3 length equals 14 residues. Per the germline V gene, CDR1 is LNHDA and CDR2 is SQIVND (reference sequence). V lost 2 bases and J lost 8, with 13 bases in between. The CDR3 protein is CASSITGSSKPQHF. The CDR3 bases are TGTGCCAGTAGTATAACTGGGTCATCTAAGCCCCAGCATTTT.

With respect to this clonotype: The junction departs from the called germline gene at one end, perhaps through a read error. The J gene is TRBJ1-3, the V gene TRBV2; the D gene is possibly TRBD1 (5 bases). This CDR3 has 14 amino acids. The germline gives CDR1 SNHLY, CDR2 FYNNEI. The CDR3 is CASSRQSSGNTTYF. CDR3 nucleotide sequence: TGTGCCAGCAGTCGACAGAGCTCTGGAAACACCACATATTTT.